These 18 T cell receptor beta chains originate from one sample sequenced in a study of T cell responses to AZD1222 COVID-19 vaccine (TCRdb year 2021). Receptor libraries were prepared by the immunoSEQ multiplex PCR assay. Imported from immuneACCESS, the table was reduced by TCRdb to in-frame sequences with V and J called. These copies leave out some clones; in studies compared against another copy, an unresolved V gene accounts for under half, and the cause of the remainder is not known. This sample has 130,000 or so clones in its table, and about 86% of those were observed once. The top ten constitute 9% to 15% of the sample. Sample time point, as interpreted from the label and publication: baseline before first vaccination. Sequencing used peripheral blood, obtained on day 0 of AZD1222 vaccination. Every receptor here comes from an adult in good health.

V usage is TRBV5-1 and J usage is TRBJ1-4; 9 positions match TRBD1. This CDR3 has 14 residues. Germline values: CDR1 SGHRS, CDR2 YFSETQ. V gave up 4 bases and J gave up 4 bases; unmatched junction bases: 2. The CDR3, as DNA: TGCGCCAGCAGCGGACAGGGGAATAATGAAAAACTGTTTTTT. Protein product: CASSGQGNNEKLFF.

The chain uses TRBV7-8 and TRBJ1-2, with unresolved D. This CDR3 has 15 amino acids. Trimming stripped 3 bases from V and 4 bases from J, with 15 bases between. From germline, CDR1 is SGHVS and CDR2 FQNEAQ. The CDR3 here is CASSFGRVLGYGYTF. The CDR3 region has the DNA TGTGCCAGCAGCTTTGGTCGGGTCTTGGGCTATGGCTACACCTTC.

About this clone itself: The same CDR3 arises from other DNA sequences in this sample as well. The chain uses TRBV12-3 or TRBV12-4 and TRBJ2-1, with D perhaps TRBD2 (6 bases). V was shortened by 3 bases and J by 6 bases, with 6 bases between the two germline ends. The CDR3 loop spans 12 amino acids. The CDR3 spells CASSFSGNEQFF. The CDR3 bases are TGTGCCAGCAGTTTTAGCGGCAATGAGCAGTTCTTC.

The chain is built from TRBV18 and TRBJ1-5, with D possibly matching TRBD1 (6 bases). Germline CDR1 is KGHSH and CDR2 is LQKENI. The CDR3 is made up of 16 amino acids. V dropped 6 bases and J dropped 0 bases, with 15 bases sitting between them. CDR3 sequence: CASSSGTTTSNQPQHF. CDR3 coding DNA: TGTGCCAGCTCTTCCGGGACAACAACTAGCAATCAGCCCCAGCATTTT.

This chain uses TRBV10-3 with TRBJ1-2; D is ambiguous. Germline CDR1 reads ENHRY; CDR2 reads SYGVKD. Trimming removed 2 bases at V and 10 bases at J, with 11 bases between. The CDR3 spans 12 residues. The CDR3 sequence is CAISEPDQDYTF. CDR3 DNA sequence: TGTGCCATCAGTGAGCCCGACCAGGACTACACCTTC.

The V and J genes are TRBV2 and TRBJ2-3, with D possibly matching TRBD2 (7 bases). Germline V lookup: CDR1 SNHLY, CDR2 FYNNEI. Between the trimmed V and J ends, which lost 8 bases and 11 bases, there was a span of 23 bases. This CDR3 region has 14 residues. The CDR3 is CASVEREGGRGQYF. CDR3 sequence (DNA): TGTGCCAGCGTCGAGCGGGAAGGGGGTAGAGGGCAGTATTTT.

The chain uses TRBV13 and TRBJ1-1, with 8 bases lining up with TRBD1. The CDR3 contains 14 residues. V was pared by 4 bases and J by 7 bases, with 8 bases of the junction left unmatched. The V gene's germline CDR1 is PRHDT and CDR2 FYEKMQ (reference sequence). The CDR3 coding sequence is TGTGCCAGCAGCTCCGCGACAGGGGCTCTTGAAGCTTTCTTT. Translating it yields CASSSATGALEAFF.

J is TRBJ2-3 and V is TRBV18, with D unresolved. The CDR3 consists of 14 residues. Germline V lookup: CDR1 KGHSH, CDR2 LQKENI. V shed 3 bases and J shed 0 bases, with 7 bases lying between them. The CDR3 protein is CASSPLRSTDTQYF. The CDR3 coding sequence is TGTGCCAGCTCACCCCTACGAAGCACAGATACGCAGTATTTT.

CDR3 sequence reads: CASTSALEQFF. DNA of the CDR3: TGTGCCAGCACGTCAGCGCTCGAGCAGTTCTTC. V and J are TRBV28 and TRBJ2-1; D not certain. The CDR3 runs 11 residues. The ends were cut back, 7 bases at V and 10 bases at J, with 11 bases in the middle. Germline V gives CDR1 MDHEN, CDR2 SYDVKM.

In this sample, this clone turned up a few times. This chain uses TRBV19 with TRBJ2-1; D gene ambiguous. Trimming removed 1 base from V and 2 bases from J, with 9 bases in between. This CDR3 contains 15 residues. CDR1 and CDR2 (germline): LNHDA, SQIVND (reference sequence). The CDR3 DNA sequence: TGTGCCAGTAGTATAGGCCCTGGGACCTACAATGAGCAGTTCTTC. This encodes CASSIGPGTYNEQFF.

This sequence joins TRBV19 and TRBJ1-6; tentatively, D is TRBD1 (5 bases). Trimming took 3 bases from V and 6 from J, leaving 9 bases between them. Germline-derived CDR1 and CDR2 are LNHDA and SQIVND (reference sequence). This CDR3 spans 14 amino acids. The CDR3 DNA reads as TGTGCCAGTAGTATGGGGCCGACTAATTCACCCCTCCACTTT. Amino acids: CASSMGPTNSPLHF.

The chain recombines TRBV5-6 with TRBJ2-1; no reliable D call. The CDR3 runs 15 residues. Germline V gene lookup returns CDR1 SGHDT and CDR2 YYEEEE. The V and J ends lost 1 base and 0 bases respectively, with 8 bases between them. Here the CDR3 DNA reads TGTGCCAGCAGCTTGCCACCTAGCTCCTACAATGAGCAGTTCTTC. As protein: CASSLPPSSYNEQFF. Drawing the rest from reference TRBV5-6 and TRBJ2-1, the complete variable domain is DAGVTQSPTHLIKTRGQQVTLRCSPKSGHDTVSWYQQALGQGPQFIFQYYEEEERQRGNFPDRFSGHQFPNYSSELNVNALLLGDSALYLCASSLPPSSYNEQFFGPGTRLTVL.

This chain uses TRBV4-2 with TRBJ2-1; TRBD2 agrees at 10 bases. This CDR3 comprises 15 residues. The V and J ends lost 2 bases and 3 bases, in that order; junction bases with no gene match: 1. Germline loops: CDR1 LGHNA, CDR2 YNFKEQ. The CDR3 spells CASSQTSGDYNEQFF. CDR3 DNA sequence: TGTGCCAGCAGCCAAACTAGCGGGGACTACAATGAGCAGTTCTTC.

This chain joins TRBV20-1 and TRBJ2-1, with 9 bases matching TRBD2. Losses at the gene ends were 3 bases for V and 5 bases for J; bases not matched to a gene: 5. The CDR3 extends over 14 amino acids. CDR1 and CDR2 from the germline V gene are DFQATT and SNEGSKA (reference sequence). The CDR3 loop reads CSASASGVDNEQFF. DNA for the CDR3: TGCAGTGCTAGTGCTAGCGGGGTGGACAATGAGCAGTTCTTC.

The V call is TRBV19, the J call TRBJ1-5; a possible D gene is TRBD1 (6 bases). The V end lost 5 bases, the J end lost 3 bases, and 20 bases lay between the germline ends. There are 17 residues in the CDR3. The germline CDR1 and CDR2 sequences are LNHDA and SQIVND (reference sequence). CDR3 bases: TGTGCCAGTAGTCCGATTCTTCGACAGGTACACAATCAGCCCCAGCATTTT. Translation gives CASSPILRQVHNQPQHF.

This sequence joins TRBV7-8 and TRBJ1-2; D is perhaps TRBD1 (5 bases). Trimming pared 2 bases from V and 4 bases from J, leaving 14 bases between. The CDR3 is made up of 15 amino acids. The germline gives CDR1 SGHVS, CDR2 FQNEAQ. The CDR3 coding sequence is TGTGCCAGCAGCTTATCGGGGGGACTGCTCTATGGCTACACCTTC. As protein: CASSLSGGLLYGYTF.

This clone was observed a single time. The chain employs TRBV19 and TRBJ2-3, with 8 positions matching TRBD1. V shed 5 bases, J shed 6 bases, and the junction held 7 bases outside the gene matches. The CDR3 is 14 residues long. In germline, CDR1 is LNHDA, CDR2 SQIVND (reference sequence). CDR3 loop: CASSSGQATDTQYF. For the CDR3, the DNA is TGTGCCAGTAGTTCGGGACAGGCGACCGATACGCAGTATTTT.

The J gene is TRBJ1-2, the V gene TRBV30; no definite D call. Germline V gene sequence: CDR1 GTSNPN, CDR2 SVGIG (reference sequence). This CDR3 is built from 15 residues. V lost 2 bases to trimming and J lost 4 bases, with 17 bases between them. The CDR3 region is CAWSTLRRWGYGYTF. CDR3 sequence (DNA): TGTGCCTGGAGTACCTTGAGGCGTTGGGGCTATGGCTACACCTTC.